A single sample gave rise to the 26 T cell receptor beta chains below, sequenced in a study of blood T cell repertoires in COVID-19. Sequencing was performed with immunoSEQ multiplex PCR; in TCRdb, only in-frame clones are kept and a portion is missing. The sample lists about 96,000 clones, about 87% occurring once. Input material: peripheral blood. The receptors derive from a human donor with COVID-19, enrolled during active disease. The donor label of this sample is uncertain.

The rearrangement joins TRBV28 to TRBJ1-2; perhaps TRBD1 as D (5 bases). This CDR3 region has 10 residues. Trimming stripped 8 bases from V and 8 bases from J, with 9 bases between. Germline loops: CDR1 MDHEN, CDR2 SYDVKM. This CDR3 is CASARVGYTF. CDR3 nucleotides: TGTGCCAGCGCCAGGGTGGGCTACACCTTC.

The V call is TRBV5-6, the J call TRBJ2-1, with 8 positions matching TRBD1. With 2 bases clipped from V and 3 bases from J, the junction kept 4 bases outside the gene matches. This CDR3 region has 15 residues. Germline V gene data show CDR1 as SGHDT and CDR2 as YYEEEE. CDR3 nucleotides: TGTGCCAGCAGCTTATACAGGGGGAACTACAATGAGCAGTTCTTC. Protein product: CASSLYRGNYNEQFF. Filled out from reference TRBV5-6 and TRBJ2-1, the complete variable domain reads DAGVTQSPTHLIKTRGQQVTLRCSPKSGHDTVSWYQQALGQGPQFIFQYYEEEERQRGNFPDRFSGHQFPNYSSELNVNALLLGDSALYLCASSLYRGNYNEQFFGPGTRLTVL.

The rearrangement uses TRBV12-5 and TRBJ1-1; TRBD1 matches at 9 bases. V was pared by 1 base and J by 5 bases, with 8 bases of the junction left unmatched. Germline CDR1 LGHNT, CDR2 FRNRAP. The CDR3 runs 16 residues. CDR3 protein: CASGLATGTGSTEAFF. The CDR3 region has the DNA TGTGCTAGTGGTTTGGCAACCGGGACAGGGAGTACTGAAGCTTTCTTT.

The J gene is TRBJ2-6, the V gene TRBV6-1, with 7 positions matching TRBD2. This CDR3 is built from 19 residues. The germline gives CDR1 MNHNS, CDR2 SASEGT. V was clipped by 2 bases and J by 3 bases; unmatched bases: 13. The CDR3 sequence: CASSEQSPARGIGANVLTF. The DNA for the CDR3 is TGTGCCAGCAGTGAACAGTCCCCCGCGCGGGGGATTGGGGCCAACGTCCTGACTTTC.

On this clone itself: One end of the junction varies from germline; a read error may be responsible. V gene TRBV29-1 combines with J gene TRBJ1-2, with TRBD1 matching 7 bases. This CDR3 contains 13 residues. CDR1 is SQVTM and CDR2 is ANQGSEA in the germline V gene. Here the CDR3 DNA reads TGCAGCGTTGTCGGCGGGGACAGCCTCCAGAACGGCTTC. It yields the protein CSVVGGDSLQNGF.

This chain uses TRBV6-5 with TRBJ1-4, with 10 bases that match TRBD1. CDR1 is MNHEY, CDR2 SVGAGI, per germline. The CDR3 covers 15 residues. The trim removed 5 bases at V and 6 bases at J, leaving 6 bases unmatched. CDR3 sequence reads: CASSRGTGVYEKLFF. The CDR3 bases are TGTGCCAGCAGTCGAGGGACAGGGGTCTATGAAAAACTGTTTTTT.

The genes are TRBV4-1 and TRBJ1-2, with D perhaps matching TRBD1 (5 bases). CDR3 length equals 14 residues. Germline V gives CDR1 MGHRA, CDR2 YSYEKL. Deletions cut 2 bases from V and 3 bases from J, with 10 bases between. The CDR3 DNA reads TGCGCCAGCAGCCAATCGTCAGGGTACTATGGCTACACCTTC. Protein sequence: CASSQSSGYYGYTF.

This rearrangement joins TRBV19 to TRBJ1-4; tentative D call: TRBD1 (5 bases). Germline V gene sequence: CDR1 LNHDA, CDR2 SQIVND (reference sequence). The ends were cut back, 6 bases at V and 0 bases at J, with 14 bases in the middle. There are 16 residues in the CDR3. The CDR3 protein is CASRNTGIATNEKLFF. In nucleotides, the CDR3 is TGTGCCAGTAGAAACACAGGAATTGCAACTAATGAAAAACTGTTTTTT.

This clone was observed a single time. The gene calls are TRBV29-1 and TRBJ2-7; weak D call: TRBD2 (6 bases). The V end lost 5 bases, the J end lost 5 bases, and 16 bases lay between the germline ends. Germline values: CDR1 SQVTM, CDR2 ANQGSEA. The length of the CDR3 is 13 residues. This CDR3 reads CSVSGGVRHEQYF. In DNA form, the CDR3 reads TGCAGCGTTTCGGGCGGGGTCCGCCACGAGCAGTACTTC.

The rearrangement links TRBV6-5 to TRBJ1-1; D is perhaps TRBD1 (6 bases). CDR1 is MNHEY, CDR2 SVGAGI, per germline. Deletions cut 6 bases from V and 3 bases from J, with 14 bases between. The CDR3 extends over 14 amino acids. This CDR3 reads CASRRDAGDTEAFF. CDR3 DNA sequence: TGTGCCAGCAGACGGGACGCAGGGGACACTGAAGCTTTCTTT.

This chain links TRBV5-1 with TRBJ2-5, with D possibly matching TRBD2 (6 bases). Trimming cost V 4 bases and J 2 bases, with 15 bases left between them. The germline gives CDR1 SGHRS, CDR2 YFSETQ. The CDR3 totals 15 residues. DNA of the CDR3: TGCGCCAGCAGCCTGGGGCCGGGGACTCAAGAGACCCAGTACTTC. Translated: CASSLGPGTQETQYF.

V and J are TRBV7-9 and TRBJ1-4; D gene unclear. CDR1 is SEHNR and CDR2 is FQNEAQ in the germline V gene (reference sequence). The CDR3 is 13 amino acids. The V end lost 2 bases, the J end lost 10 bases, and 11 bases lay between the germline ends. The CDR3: CASSLIDSGKLFF. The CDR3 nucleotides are TGTGCCAGCAGCTTAATAGATTCGGGAAAACTGTTTTTT.

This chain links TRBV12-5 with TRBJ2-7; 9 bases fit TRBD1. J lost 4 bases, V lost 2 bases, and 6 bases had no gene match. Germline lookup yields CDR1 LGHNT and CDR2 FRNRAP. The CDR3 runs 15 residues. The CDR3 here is CASGLPPGTGYEQYF. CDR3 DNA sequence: TGTGCTAGTGGTTTGCCGCCCGGGACAGGGTACGAGCAGTACTTC.

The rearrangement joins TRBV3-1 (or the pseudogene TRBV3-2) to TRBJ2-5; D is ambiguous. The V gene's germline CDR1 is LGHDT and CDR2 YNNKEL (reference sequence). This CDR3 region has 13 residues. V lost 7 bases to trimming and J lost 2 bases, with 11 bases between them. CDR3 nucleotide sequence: TGTGCCAGCAACTATCTTGAGCAAGAGACCCAGTACTTC. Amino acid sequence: CASNYLEQETQYF.

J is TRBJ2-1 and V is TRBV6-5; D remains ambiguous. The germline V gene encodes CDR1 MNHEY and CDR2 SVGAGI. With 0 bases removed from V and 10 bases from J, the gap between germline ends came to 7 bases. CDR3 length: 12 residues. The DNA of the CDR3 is TGTGCCAGCAGTTACTCGAACTTAGAGCAGTTCTTC. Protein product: CASSYSNLEQFF.

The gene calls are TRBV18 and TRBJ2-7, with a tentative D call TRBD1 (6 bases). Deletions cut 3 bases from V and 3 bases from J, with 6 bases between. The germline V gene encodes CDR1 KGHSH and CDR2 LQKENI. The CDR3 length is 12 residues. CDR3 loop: CASSPDSYEQYF. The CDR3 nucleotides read TGTGCCAGCTCACCGGACAGCTACGAGCAGTACTTC.

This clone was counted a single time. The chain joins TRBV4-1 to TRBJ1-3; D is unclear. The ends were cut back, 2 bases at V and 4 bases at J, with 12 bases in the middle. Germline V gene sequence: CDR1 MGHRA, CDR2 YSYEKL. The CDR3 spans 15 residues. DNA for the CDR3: TGCGCCAGCAGCCAACTTGAGGGAATGGGAAACACCATATATTTT. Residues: CASSQLEGMGNTIYF.

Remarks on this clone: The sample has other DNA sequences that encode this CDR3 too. CDR3 amino acids: CASSSRDSYEQYF. CDR3 in DNA: TGTGCCAGCAGCTCCCGGGACAGCTACGAGCAGTACTTC. The chain carries TRBV7-9 and TRBJ2-7; 7 positions agree with TRBD1. The CDR3 totals 13 residues. Germline trimming cut 4 bases from V and 3 bases from J; bases unmatched to any gene: 3. Germline V CDR1 and CDR2: SEHNR, FQNEAQ (reference sequence). The entire variable domain, with the rest obtained from reference TRBV7-9 and TRBJ2-7, is as follows: DTGVSQNPRHKITKRGQNVTFRCDPISEHNRLYWYRQTLGQGPEFLTYFQNEAQLEKSRLLSDRFSAERPKGSFSTLEIQRTEQGDSAMYLCASSSRDSYEQYFGPGTRLTVT.

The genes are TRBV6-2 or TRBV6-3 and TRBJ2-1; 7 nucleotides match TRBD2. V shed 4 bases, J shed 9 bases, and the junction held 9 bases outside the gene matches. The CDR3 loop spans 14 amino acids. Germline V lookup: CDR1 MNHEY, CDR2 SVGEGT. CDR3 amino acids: CASSSWTSLSEQFF. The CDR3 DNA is TGTGCCAGCAGTTCCTGGACTAGTCTCAGTGAGCAGTTCTTC.

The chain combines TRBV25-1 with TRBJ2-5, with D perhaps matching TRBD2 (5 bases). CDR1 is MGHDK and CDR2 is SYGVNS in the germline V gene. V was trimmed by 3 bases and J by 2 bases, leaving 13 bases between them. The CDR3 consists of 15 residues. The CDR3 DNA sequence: TGTGCCAGCAGTGAGCCCCTTGGCGGGCAAGAGACCCAGTACTTC. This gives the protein CASSEPLGGQETQYF.

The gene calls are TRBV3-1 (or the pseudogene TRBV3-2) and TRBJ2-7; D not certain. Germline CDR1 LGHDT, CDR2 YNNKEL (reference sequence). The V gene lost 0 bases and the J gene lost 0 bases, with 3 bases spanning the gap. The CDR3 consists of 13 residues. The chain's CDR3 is CASSQDISYEQYF. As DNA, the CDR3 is TGTGCCAGCAGCCAAGACATCTCCTACGAGCAGTACTTC.

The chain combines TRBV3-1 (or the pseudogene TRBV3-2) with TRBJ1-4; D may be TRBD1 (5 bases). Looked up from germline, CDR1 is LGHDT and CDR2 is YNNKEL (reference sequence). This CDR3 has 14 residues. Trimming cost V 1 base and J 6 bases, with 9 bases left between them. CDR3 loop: CASSQVPGDEKLFF. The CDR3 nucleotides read TGTGCCAGCAGCCAAGTACCGGGGGATGAAAAACTGTTTTTT.

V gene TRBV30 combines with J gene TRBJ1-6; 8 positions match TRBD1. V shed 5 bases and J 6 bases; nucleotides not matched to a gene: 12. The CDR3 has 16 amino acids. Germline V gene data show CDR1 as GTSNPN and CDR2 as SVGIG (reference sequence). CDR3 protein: CAWDDSGTGLNSPLHF. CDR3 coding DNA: TGTGCCTGGGATGATTCCGGGACAGGCCTTAATTCACCCCTCCACTTT.

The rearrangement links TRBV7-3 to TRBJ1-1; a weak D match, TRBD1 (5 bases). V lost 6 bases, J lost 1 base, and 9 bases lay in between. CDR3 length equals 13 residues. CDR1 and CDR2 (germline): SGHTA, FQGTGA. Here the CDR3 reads CASSQGTNTEAFF. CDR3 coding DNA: TGTGCCAGCAGTCAGGGTACGAACACTGAAGCTTTCTTT.

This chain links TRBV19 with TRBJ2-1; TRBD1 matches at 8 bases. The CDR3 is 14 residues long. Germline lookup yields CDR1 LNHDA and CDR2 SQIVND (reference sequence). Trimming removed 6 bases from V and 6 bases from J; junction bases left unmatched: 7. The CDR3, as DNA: TGTGCCAGTAGACCGGACAGGGCGGGCAATGAGCAGTTCTTC. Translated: CASRPDRAGNEQFF.

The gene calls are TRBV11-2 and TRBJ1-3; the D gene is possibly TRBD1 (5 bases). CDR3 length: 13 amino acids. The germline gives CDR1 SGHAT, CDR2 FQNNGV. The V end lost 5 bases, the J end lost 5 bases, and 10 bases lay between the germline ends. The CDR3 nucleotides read TGTGCCAGCAGCCCAGGGTATAGAAACACCATATATTTT. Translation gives CASSPGYRNTIYF.